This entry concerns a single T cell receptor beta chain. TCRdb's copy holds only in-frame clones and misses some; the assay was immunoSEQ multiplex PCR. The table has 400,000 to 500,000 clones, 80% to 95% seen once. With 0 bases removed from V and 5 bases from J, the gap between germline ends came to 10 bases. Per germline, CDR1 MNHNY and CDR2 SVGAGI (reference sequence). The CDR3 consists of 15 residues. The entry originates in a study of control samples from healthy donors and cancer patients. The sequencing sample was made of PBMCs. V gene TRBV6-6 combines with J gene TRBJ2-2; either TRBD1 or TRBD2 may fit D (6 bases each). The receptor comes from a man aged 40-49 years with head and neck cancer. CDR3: CASSYSGGATGELFF. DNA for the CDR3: TGTGCCAGCAGTTACTCGGGGGGCGCGACCGGGGAGCTGTTTTTT.